This T cell receptor beta chain was observed in a study of CD8+ T cells in alopecia areata. The treatment was: oral pan-JAK inhibitor, 5-10 mg twice daily. Germline V gene data show CDR1 as SGHTA and CDR2 as FQGTGA. CDR3 length: 15 amino acids. J gave up 2 bases and V 5 bases, and 7 bases lay outside the gene matches. Once RNA had been extracted, it was reverse transcribed into cDNA to act as the sequencing template. TCRdb's copy holds only in-frame clones and misses some; the assay was immunoSEQ multiplex PCR. The sample records about 210,000 clones, about 50% being singletons. The chain is built from TRBV7-3 and TRBJ2-3; TRBD1 matches at 7 bases. The TCR was taken from a human donor with alopecia areata. The sequenced sample was CD4+ T cells sorted from blood, obtained at week 4, from a patient treated with tofacitinib. CDR3 loop: CASSRTGTDTDTQYF. In nucleotides, the CDR3 is TGTGCCAGCAGCCGTACCGGGACAGACACAGATACGCAGTATTTT.